The 5 T cell receptor beta chains in this list originate from one sample, sequenced in a study of patients and donors after allogeneic stem cell transplantation. TCRdb re-called the RT-PCR reads through MiXCR, storing one row per CDR3 protein. The data contain about 960,000 distinct CDR3 sequences, about a sixth of them singletons. The sequenced material came from blood, either unsorted or a sorted T cell fraction (not recorded which). The receptors here all came from a human donor who was either an allogeneic HSCT recipient or a stem cell or donor lymphocyte infusion donor (not recorded which). It is not recorded whose cells these are; they may come from a transplant donor.

The CDR3 region has the DNA TGTGCCAGCAGTAACATTTTGTTGGGCAATGAGCAGTTCTTC. It codes for CASSNILLGNEQFF. The chain has TRBV6-1 and TRBJ2-1, with D unclear. V lost 5 bases and J 6 bases, leaving 14 bases between the germline ends. The CDR3 extends over 14 amino acids. Germline V gene lookup returns CDR1 MNHNS and CDR2 SASEGT.

The chain links TRBV20-1 to TRBJ1-6; D is unclear. There are 17 residues in the CDR3. In germline, CDR1 is DFQATT, CDR2 SNEGSKA (reference sequence). Trimming shortened V by 3 bases and J by 1 base, and 16 bases separated the two germline ends. Here the CDR3 DNA reads TGCAGTGCTAGCGATACACGCATGAAGTCCTATAATTCACCCCTCCACTTT. This codes for CSASDTRMKSYNSPLHF.

The V and J genes are TRBV20-1 and TRBJ2-2; D gene unclear. CDR3 size: 14 residues. The V end was cut by 5 bases, the J end by 4 bases, with 14 bases between. Germline V gives CDR1 DFQATT, CDR2 SNEGSKA (reference sequence). CDR3 DNA: TGCAGTGCTTATATACCGGCCACCACCGGGGAGCTGTTTTTT. Protein product: CSAYIPATTGELFF.

V usage is TRBV7-3 and J usage is TRBJ2-3, with 8 bases lining up with TRBD2. Germline loops: CDR1 SGHTA, CDR2 FQGTGA. This CDR3 is built from 14 residues. With 5 bases clipped from V and 6 bases from J, the junction kept 7 bases outside the gene matches. CDR3 sequence: CASSLSGVWDTQYF. CDR3 bases: TGTGCCAGCAGCCTTAGCGGGGTTTGGGATACGCAGTATTTT.

A word on this clonotype: Compared with germline, one end of the junction differs, possibly owing to a read error. The CDR3 here is CSARGQAYEQYF. The DNA of the CDR3 is TGCAGTGCAAGAGGACAGGCCTACGAGCAGTACTTC. This chain joins TRBV20-1 and TRBJ2-7, with 7 bases fitting TRBD1. The CDR3 runs to 12 residues. In germline, CDR1 is DFQATT, CDR2 SNEGSKA (reference sequence).